The sequence of this TCR beta chain was determined in a study of blood T cell repertoires in COVID-19. Overall study context: Acute-phase and convalescent COVID-19 samples originated in the United States, Italy and Spain. In each case, the material was cDNA or gDNA derived from T cells, B-cell-depleted T cells, or PBMCs.

J gave up 0 bases and V 5 bases, and 6 bases lay outside the gene matches. Germline values: CDR1 LGHNA, CDR2 YNFKEQ. The CDR3 is 17 residues long. In the authors' workflow: The assay estimated nucleated cells by amplifying reference gene primers. Assay used: immunoSEQ multiplex PCR; TCRdb lists only in-frame clones, some missing. V and J calls and clone size follow that table, whereas D and trimming were derived from the DNA. The sample yields some 200,000 clones, 88% seen once. The source of this sequence is a man between 70 and 80 years old with acute or convalescent COVID-19. J is TRBJ2-3 and V is TRBV4-2; TRBD2 matches at 12 bases. The sequenced sample was peripheral blood. CDR3 in DNA: TGTGCCAGCAGCTCCCGGACTAGCGGGATTAGCACAGATACGCAGTATTTT. As protein: CASSSRTSGISTDTQYF.